The subject of this entry is one T cell receptor beta chain. At one of its ends the junction is not consistent with the germline gene, which may arise from a read error. These data belong to a study of early T cells in non-severe SARS-CoV-2 infection. TCRdb reprocessed the 5' RACE reads via MiXCR and lists one record per CDR3 protein. Of 60,000 to 75,000 distinct CDR3 sequences listed, less than 12% are singletons. The clonotype was recovered from an adult who was a healthcare worker with PCR-confirmed SARS-CoV-2 infection or an uninfected control (not recorded which). The sequencing used whole blood, collected at baseline.

Here the CDR3 DNA reads TGTGCGAGCAGCCGCCGGACAGGGGGTGCCGGGGAGCTGTTTTTT. Its protein product is CASSRRTGGAGELFF. This rearrangement joins TRBV7-2 to TRBJ2-2; the match to TRBD1 covers 10 bases. Germline-derived CDR1 and CDR2 are SGHTA and FQGNSA. This CDR3 region has 15 residues.